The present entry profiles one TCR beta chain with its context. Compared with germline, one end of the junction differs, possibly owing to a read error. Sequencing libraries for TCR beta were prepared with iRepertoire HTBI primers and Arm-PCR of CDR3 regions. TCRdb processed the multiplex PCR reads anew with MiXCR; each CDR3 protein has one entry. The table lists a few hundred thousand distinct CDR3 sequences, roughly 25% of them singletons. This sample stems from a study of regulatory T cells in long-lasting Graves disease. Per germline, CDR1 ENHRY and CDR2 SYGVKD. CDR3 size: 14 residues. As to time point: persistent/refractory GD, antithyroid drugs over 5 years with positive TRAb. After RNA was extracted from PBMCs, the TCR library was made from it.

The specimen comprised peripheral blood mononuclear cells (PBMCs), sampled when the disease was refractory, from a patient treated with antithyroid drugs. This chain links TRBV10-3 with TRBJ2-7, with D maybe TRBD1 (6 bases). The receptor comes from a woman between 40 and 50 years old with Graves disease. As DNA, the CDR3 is TGTGCCATCAGTGAGTCGGGGGACAACGGGGAGCAGCACTTC. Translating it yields CAISESGDNGEQHF.